This T cell receptor (beta chain) appears in the sequencing data of a study of T cells in Graves' hyperthyroidism and ophthalmopathy. Study as a whole: Pretreatment peripheral blood was obtained at initial diagnosis. Notes on the study in general: Blood also carried most thyroid clonotypes expanded above 0.001.

Germline lookup yields CDR1 KGHDR and CDR2 SFDVKD. The CDR3 totals 19 residues. After removal of 4 bases from V and 7 bases from J, the junction contained 18 bases not matched to a gene. A remark on this clonotype: What it recognizes is unknown.

The investigators amplified TCR beta CDR3 regions from RNA transcripts. Using the HTBI primer set, a first-round RT-PCR was run on the TCR CDR3. One entry per CDR3 protein results from TCRdb running MiXCR on the multiplex PCR reads. Of more than 300,000 distinct CDR3 sequences listed, approximately 18% are singletons. PBMCs were sourced from about 10 ml fresh peripheral blood. The receptor was isolated from a young man with Graves' ophthalmopathy. The chain links TRBV24-1 to TRBJ1-5, with 10 positions matching TRBD1. The sample taken for sequencing was blood. The CDR3 spells CATSDSGTGDPLVVQPQHF. The DNA for the CDR3 is TGTGCCACCAGTGACTCGGGGACAGGGGATCCGCTCGTGGTCCAGCCCCAGCATTTT.